These 20 T cell receptor beta chains were sequenced from one sample in a study of cytomegalovirus exposure and HLA in healthy donors. Primers: 60 Vbeta forward and 13 Jbeta reverse. Clones were read by immunoSEQ multiplex PCR, and TCRdb kept only the in-frame ones, dropping some. The table shows tens of thousands of clones, with 75% to 85% occurring only once. The sequencing input was PBMCs. All receptors derive from a male donor in good health and CMV-seronegative.

The rearrangement uses TRBV11-1 and TRBJ1-1; D not certain. Trimming left V 2 bases short and J 1 base short, with 11 bases between. The CDR3 runs to 15 residues. The germline V gene encodes CDR1 SGHAT and CDR2 FQDESV (reference sequence). Here the CDR3 DNA reads TGTGCCAGCAGCTTAAGTTTAGCGCAGAACACTGAAGCTTTCTTT. Translation: CASSLSLAQNTEAFF. The full variable domain, in which reference TRBV11-1 and TRBJ1-1 provide the parts outside the CDR3, is EAEVAQSPRYKITEKSQAVAFWCDPISGHATLYWYRQILGQGPELLVQFQDESVVDDSQLPKDRFSAERLKGVDSTLKIQPAELGDSAMYLCASSLSLAQNTEAFFGQGTRLTVV.

J is TRBJ1-4 and V is TRBV5-6, with 9 bases matching TRBD1. Germline V gene data show CDR1 as SGHDT and CDR2 as YYEEEE. This CDR3 is built from 15 residues. The V gene end was trimmed by 4 bases and the J gene end by 5 bases; junction bases not matched to a gene: 6. The CDR3 here is CASSTSTGGNEKLFF. CDR3 nucleotide sequence: TGTGCCAGCAGCACCTCGACAGGGGGAAATGAAAAACTGTTTTTT.

The gene calls are TRBV9 and TRBJ2-6; possibly TRBD2 for D (6 bases). Trimming took off 0 bases at V and 0 bases at J, with 10 bases between the two ends. From germline, CDR1 is SGDLS and CDR2 YYNGEE. The CDR3 contains 17 residues. CDR3 in amino acids: CASSVGGLISGANVLTF. In nucleotides, the CDR3 is TGTGCCAGCAGCGTAGGGGGACTGATCTCTGGGGCCAACGTCCTGACTTTC.

The chain couples TRBV30 to TRBJ2-2, with 7 bases aligning to TRBD2. Losses at the gene ends were 0 bases for V and 4 bases for J; bases not matched to a gene: 2. CDR1 GTSNPN and CDR2 SVGIG come from the germline V gene (reference sequence). The CDR3 has 14 residues. The CDR3: CAWSVWEGTGELFF. CDR3 in DNA: TGTGCCTGGAGTGTATGGGAGGGCACCGGGGAGCTGTTTTTT.

The chain couples TRBV4-1 to TRBJ2-7, with TRBD2 identical over 9 bases. V was clipped by 0 bases and J by 6 bases; unmatched bases: 9. This CDR3 has 16 amino acids. Germline V gene sequence: CDR1 MGHRA, CDR2 YSYEKL. In DNA, the CDR3 is TGCGCCAGCAGCCAAGAATTTTCTAGCGGGACGACCGAGCAGTACTTC. Encoded protein: CASSQEFSSGTTEQYF.

The chain employs TRBV7-2 and TRBJ1-4, with 7 bases matching TRBD1. Per the germline V gene, CDR1 is SGHTA and CDR2 is FQGNSA. V was pared by 4 bases and J by 6 bases, with 8 bases of the junction left unmatched. The CDR3 has 15 amino acids. As DNA, the CDR3 is TGTGCCAGCAGCTCACGACAGGGAGGTTATGAAAAACTGTTTTTT. It yields the protein CASSSRQGGYEKLFF.

The rearrangement joins TRBV10-3 to TRBJ2-3; a possible D gene is TRBD1 (5 bases). This CDR3 has 22 residues. V was cut by 5 bases and J by 1 base, with 34 bases left in between. CDR1 and CDR2 from the germline V gene are ENHRY and SYGVKD. The CDR3 region is CAISPRQPVTHFTITRTDTQYF. CDR3 coding DNA: TGTGCCATCAGTCCAAGACAGCCCGTGACCCACTTCACAATCACCCGCACAGATACGCAGTATTTT.

V and J are TRBV6-1 and TRBJ2-7; 9 bases are shared with TRBD1. V was pared by 6 bases and J by 7 bases, with 7 bases of the junction left unmatched. The CDR3 sequence is 13 residues long. In germline, CDR1 is MNHNS, CDR2 SASEGT. Here the CDR3 DNA reads TGTGCCAGCAGCCGGGACAGGGAGGGGGAGCAGTACTTC. Translation gives CASSRDREGEQYF.

CDR3 in DNA: TGTGCCAGCAGCTTAATTCGAGCGGGGGGATTCAGAGAGACCCAGTACTTC. Amino acid sequence: CASSLIRAGGFRETQYF. The V gene is TRBV7-8, the J gene TRBJ2-5, with 9 nucleotides matching TRBD2. CDR1 and CDR2 (germline): SGHVS, FQNEAQ. The CDR3 runs 17 residues. V gave up 2 bases and J gave up 4 bases; unmatched junction bases: 11.

The V call is TRBV19, the J call TRBJ1-5; D is ambiguous. CDR3 length equals 14 residues. Looked up from germline, CDR1 is LNHDA and CDR2 is SQIVND (reference sequence). V gave up 3 bases and J gave up 4 bases, with 10 bases separating them. Here the CDR3 DNA reads TGTGCCAGTAGTATGCAAACAGATAATCAGCCCCAGCATTTT. Protein product: CASSMQTDNQPQHF.

The chain has TRBV5-1 and TRBJ1-4; weak D call: TRBD1 (5 bases). Germline V gene lookup returns CDR1 SGHRS and CDR2 YFSETQ. V was shortened by 6 bases and J by 6 bases, with 15 bases between the two germline ends. The CDR3 is 14 amino acids. CDR3 DNA sequence: TGCGCCAGCACCGCCGGAACAGGTGATGAAAAACTGTTTTTT. Its translation is CASTAGTGDEKLFF.

The CDR3: CASRGAHSNQPQHF. The CDR3 bases are TGTGCCAGCAGGGGAGCCCATAGCAATCAGCCCCAGCATTTT. J is TRBJ1-5 and V is TRBV6-5; D not resolved. The CDR3 is made up of 14 amino acids. Trimming left V 6 bases short and J 0 bases short, with 9 bases between. Per germline, CDR1 MNHEY and CDR2 SVGAGI.

V and J are TRBV10-3 and TRBJ1-2, with 8 positions matching TRBD1. The ends lost 7 bases at V and 2 bases at J; junction bases unmatched: 6. CDR1 ENHRY and CDR2 SYGVKD come from the germline V gene. There are 14 residues in the CDR3. Written as DNA, the CDR3 is TGTGCCATCACGAGTGACAGGGGCAACTATGGCTACACCTTC. Translated, it gives CAITSDRGNYGYTF.

The chain couples TRBV7-2 to TRBJ1-2; D call uncertain. The CDR3 covers 16 residues. Per germline, CDR1 SGHTA and CDR2 FQGNSA. Trimming took 6 bases from V and 0 from J, leaving 17 bases between them. In nucleotides, the CDR3 is TGTGCCAGCAGTCTTCTCTTTGGGCCCTCTAACTATGGCTACACCTTC. As protein: CASSLLFGPSNYGYTF.

J is TRBJ1-3 and V is TRBV7-9; tentatively, D is TRBD1 (6 bases). V was cut by 3 bases and J by 2 bases, with 11 bases left in between. The CDR3 spans 15 residues. CDR1 and CDR2 (germline): SEHNR, FQNEAQ (reference sequence). In DNA form, the CDR3 reads TGTGCCAGCAGCTTTGGGGGCCTCACTGGAAACACCATATATTTT. As protein: CASSFGGLTGNTIYF.

The chain combines TRBV18 with TRBJ2-7, with D perhaps TRBD1 (6 bases). V was shortened by 3 bases and J by 0 bases, with 6 bases between the two germline ends. The germline gives CDR1 KGHSH, CDR2 LQKENI. This CDR3 comprises 13 residues. The CDR3 reads CASSPGASYEQYF. In DNA form, the CDR3 reads TGTGCCAGCTCACCGGGGGCCTCCTACGAGCAGTACTTC.

The chain has TRBV19 and TRBJ1-1; TRBD1 agrees at 7 bases. V was pared by 3 bases and J by 2 bases, with 3 bases of the junction left unmatched. The length of the CDR3 is 14 residues. The V gene's germline CDR1 is LNHDA and CDR2 SQIVND (reference sequence). The CDR3 DNA reads TGTGCCAGTAGTATCGGGGACAGAAACACTGAAGCTTTCTTT. This sequence encodes CASSIGDRNTEAFF.

The chain employs TRBV6-1 and TRBJ1-3, with D uncertain. V lost 2 bases and J lost 0, with 8 bases in between. This CDR3 has 15 amino acids. CDR1 MNHNS and CDR2 SASEGT come from the germline V gene. CDR3 DNA: TGTGCCAGCAGTGAACGGCGGAGCTCTGGAAACACCATATATTTT. Translated, it gives CASSERRSSGNTIYF.

The V gene is TRBV11-2, the J gene TRBJ2-7; D unclear. V was pared by 1 base and J by 2 bases, with 6 bases between. The germline V gene has CDR1 SGHAT and CDR2 FQNNGV. This CDR3 has 13 amino acids. The CDR3 reads CASSLAPAYEQYF. The CDR3 region has the DNA TGTGCCAGCAGCTTAGCCCCCGCCTACGAGCAGTACTTC. Drawing the rest from reference TRBV11-2 and TRBJ2-7, the complete variable domain is EAGVAQSPRYKIIEKRQSVAFWCNPISGHATLYWYQQILGQGPKLLIQFQNNGVVDDSQLPKDRFSAERLKGVDSTLKIQPAKLEDSAVYLCASSLAPAYEQYFGPGTRLTVT.

The rearrangement links TRBV5-1 to TRBJ1-1; 7 bases are a match to TRBD1. Germline V gives CDR1 SGHRS, CDR2 YFSETQ. V was clipped by 0 bases and J by 8 bases; unmatched bases: 7. This CDR3 region has 14 residues. CDR3 coding DNA: TGCGCCAGCAGCTTGGTGGATAGACAGGGCGAAGCTTTCTTT. Residues: CASSLVDRQGEAFF.